This entry features one TCR beta chain sequence. What this receptor recognizes is not known. One base away there is no much larger clone; base qualities are not given. The trim is 6 bases for V and 7 bases for J, with a gap of 15 bases between the germline ends. From its cysteine to its phenylalanine, the CDR3 spans 13 amino acids. Only CDR3 DNA is held: 39 bases, read in frame from base 1. The entry originates in a study of response to subunit inactivated influenza vaccine (dated by TCRdb to about 2018). Looking at the study overall: To follow how T cells responded to a trivalent subunit inactivated influenza vaccine, the researchers relied on deep quantitative profiling of the T cell receptor repertoire.

Broader findings and caveats from the paper: The authors proposed that each seasonal influenza vaccination may bring in only a limited number of new T cells.

The library was produced with RT-PCR. The data were produced on an Illumina HiSeq 2500. TCRdb reprocessed the public reads (quality trimming at Q25 with fastp, clone calling with MiXCR) and kept in-frame beta chains. Each record represents a unique CDR3 protein, reported with the most common genes and DNA among its rows. The sample table shows about 540,000 distinct CDR3 sequences, and less than 25% are seen once. The ten largest account for 2.5% to 3% of the sample. This sample also appeared in a second study, on T cells expressing NK-cell markers. Per that second paper: 5'RACE template switching, by which a universal primer site and unique molecular identifiers were added, was used to make TCR beta cDNA libraries. In sorted CD3+CD56+NKG2C+, CD3+CD56+NKG2C- and CD3+CD56-NKG2C+ T-cell subsets from about eight donors, TCR beta-chain repertoires were profiled. Among the eight sequenced donors, only one was HCMV-seronegative, while the other seven were HCMV-seropositive. In several experiments an anti-gammadeltaTCR antibody was added to restrict sorting to alphabetaTCR-expressing T cells. For several donors, the dominant CD3+CD56+NKG2C+ clonotypes were among the top 10 CD8+ clonotypes and accounted for about 1.0-7.0% of CD8+ T cells. Those dominant clonotypes were again the most abundant among CD3+CD56-NKG2C+ cells in a few donors, at about 28.3-65%. It remained unclear whether the expanded NKG2C-expressing T cell clones were specific for HCMV antigens. All eight donors whose samples were sequenced were randomly selected healthy volunteers, three of them men and five women. HCMV serostatus was determined by detecting HCMV-specific IgG in serum with a commercial ELISA kit. Peripheral blood mononuclear cells were isolated from blood by Ficoll density gradient centrifugation. Magnetic immunoseparation with Miltenyi isolation kits was used to isolate CD4+ and CD8+ T cells from PBMC. cDNA synthesis was primed from the TCR beta constant segment, followed by two successive PCR amplification steps. Sequencing of the libraries produced 2 x 150 bp reads on Illumina HiSeq 2000/2500, MiSeq or NextSeq. MIGEC handled demultiplexing of the reads and grouping by UMI, while MiTCR was used to assemble and quantify clonotypes. Only TCR cDNA sequences supported by at least two reads were kept to exclude erroneous sequences. The tcR package was used for downstream repertoire analysis, and clonotypes were matched between fractions using CDR3 nucleotide sequence together with V segment. VDJmatch was used to annotate antigen specificity against VDJdb, with one amino acid substitution in CDR3 permitted.

This TCR was sampled from a man over 45 who received an inactivated influenza vaccine. Donor details come from another sample of the same person, matched by shared clones. The chain links TRBV12-3 or TRBV12-4 with TRBJ1-2, with the D gene uncertain. The sample here was CD4+ T cells sorted from PBMCs, taken 12 days after vaccination. The CDR3 is CASSRAKRGGYTF. The DNA is TGTGCCAGCAGCCGGGCGAAGCGAGGTGGCTACACCTTC.